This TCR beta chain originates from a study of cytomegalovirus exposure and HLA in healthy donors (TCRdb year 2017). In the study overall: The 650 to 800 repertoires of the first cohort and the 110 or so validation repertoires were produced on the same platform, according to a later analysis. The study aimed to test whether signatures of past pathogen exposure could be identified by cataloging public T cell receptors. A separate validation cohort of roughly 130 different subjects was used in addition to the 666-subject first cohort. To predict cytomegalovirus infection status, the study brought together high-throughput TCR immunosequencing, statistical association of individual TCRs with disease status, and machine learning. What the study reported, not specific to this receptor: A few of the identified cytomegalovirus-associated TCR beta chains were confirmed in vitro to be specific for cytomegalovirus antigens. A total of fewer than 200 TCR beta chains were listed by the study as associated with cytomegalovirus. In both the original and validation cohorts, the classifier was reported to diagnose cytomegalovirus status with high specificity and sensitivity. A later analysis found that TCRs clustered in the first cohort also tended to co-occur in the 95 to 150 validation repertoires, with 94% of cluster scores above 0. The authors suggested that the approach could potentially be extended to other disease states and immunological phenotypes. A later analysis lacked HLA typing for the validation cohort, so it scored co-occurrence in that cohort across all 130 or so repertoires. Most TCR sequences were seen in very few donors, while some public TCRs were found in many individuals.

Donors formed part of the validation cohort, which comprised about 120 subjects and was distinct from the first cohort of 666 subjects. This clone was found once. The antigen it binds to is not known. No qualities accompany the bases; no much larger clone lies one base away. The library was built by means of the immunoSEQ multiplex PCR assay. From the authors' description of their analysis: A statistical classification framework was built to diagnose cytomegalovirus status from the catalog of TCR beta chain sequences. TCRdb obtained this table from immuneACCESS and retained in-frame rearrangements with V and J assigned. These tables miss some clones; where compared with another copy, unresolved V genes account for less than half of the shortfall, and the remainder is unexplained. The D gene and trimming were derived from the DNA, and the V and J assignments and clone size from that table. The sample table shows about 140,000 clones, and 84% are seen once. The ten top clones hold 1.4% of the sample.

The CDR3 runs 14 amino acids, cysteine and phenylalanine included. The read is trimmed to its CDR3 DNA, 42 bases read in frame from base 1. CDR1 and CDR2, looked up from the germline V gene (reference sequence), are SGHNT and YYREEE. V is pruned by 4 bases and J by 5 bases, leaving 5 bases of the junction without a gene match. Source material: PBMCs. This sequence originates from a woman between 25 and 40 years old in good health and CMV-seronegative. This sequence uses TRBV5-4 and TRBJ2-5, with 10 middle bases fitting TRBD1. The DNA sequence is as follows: TGTGCCAGCAGCCTGACAGGGGGCAGGGAGACCCAGTACTTC. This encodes CASSLTGGRETQYF.